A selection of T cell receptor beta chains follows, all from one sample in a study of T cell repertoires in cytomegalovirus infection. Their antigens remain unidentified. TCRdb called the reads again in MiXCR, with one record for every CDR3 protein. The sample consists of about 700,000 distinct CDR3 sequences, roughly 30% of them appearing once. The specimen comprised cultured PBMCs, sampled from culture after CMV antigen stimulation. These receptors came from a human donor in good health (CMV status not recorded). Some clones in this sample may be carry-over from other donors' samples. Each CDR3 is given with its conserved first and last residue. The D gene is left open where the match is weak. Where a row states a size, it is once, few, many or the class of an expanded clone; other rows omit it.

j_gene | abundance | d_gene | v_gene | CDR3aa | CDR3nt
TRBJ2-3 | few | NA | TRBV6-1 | CASSGQAPFTDTQYF | TGTGCCAGCAGTGGACAAGCCCCGTTCACAGATACGCAGTATTTT
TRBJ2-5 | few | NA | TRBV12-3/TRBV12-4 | CASRGGAAETQYF | TGTGCCAGCAGGGGCGGTGCGGCGGAGACCCAGTACTTC
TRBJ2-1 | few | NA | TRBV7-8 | CASSPRGVEQFF | TGTGCCAGCAGCCCTAGGGGGGTTGAGCAGTTCTTC
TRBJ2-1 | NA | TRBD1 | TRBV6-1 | CASSGTGTGGNEQFF | TGTGCCAGCAGTGGAACCGGGACAGGGGGCAATGAGCAGTTCTTC
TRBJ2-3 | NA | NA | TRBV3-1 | CASSQDLRDTDTQYF | TGTGCCAGCAGCCAAGATTTAAGGGACACAGATACGCAGTATTTT
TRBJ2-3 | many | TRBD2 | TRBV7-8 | CASSIRTSGGQYF | TGTGCCAGCAGCATACGGACTAGCGGGGGACAGTATTTT
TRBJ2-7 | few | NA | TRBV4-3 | CASSQEALQVFDEQYF | TGCGCCAGCAGCCAAGAGGCCCTACAAGTTTTTGACGAGCAGTACTTC
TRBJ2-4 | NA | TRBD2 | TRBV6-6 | CASSFGSGGTKNIQYF | TGTGCCAGCAGTTTTGGCTCGGGGGGGACCAAAAACATTCAGTACTTC
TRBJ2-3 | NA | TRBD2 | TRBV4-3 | CASSPGGAGAESTDTQYF | TGCGCCAGCAGCCCGGGGGGAGCGGGAGCCGAGAGCACAGATACGCAGTATTTT
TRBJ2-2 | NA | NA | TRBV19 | CASSFYTGSSNTGELFF | TGTGCCAGTAGTTTTTACACAGGGTCCTCCAACACCGGGGAGCTGTTTTTT
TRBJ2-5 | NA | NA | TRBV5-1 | CASSVDAETQYF | TGCGCCAGCAGCGTTGACGCGGAGACCCAGTACTTC
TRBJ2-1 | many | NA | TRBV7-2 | CASSLVYEQFF | TGTGCCAGCAGCTTGGTGTATGAGCAGTTCTTC
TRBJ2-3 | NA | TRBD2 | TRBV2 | CASSEPGVPGTRSDTQYF | TGTGCCAGCAGTGAACCGGGCGTTCCCGGGACTAGGTCAGATACGCAGTATTTT
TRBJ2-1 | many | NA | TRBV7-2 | CASSSTKITRNNEQFF | TGTGCCAGCAGTTCCACTAAAATCACTAGGAACAATGAGCAGTTCTTC
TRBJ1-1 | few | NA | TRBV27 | CASSLQGERYTEAFF | TGTGCCAGCAGTTTACAGGGTGAGAGGTACACTGAAGCTTTCTTT
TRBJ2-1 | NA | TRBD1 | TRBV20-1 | CSATPGQGWNEQFF | TGCAGTGCTACTCCGGGACAGGGGTGGAATGAGCAGTTCTTC
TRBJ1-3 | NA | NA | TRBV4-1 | CASSQQHYSGNTIYF | TGCGCCAGCAGCCAACAGCATTACTCTGGAAACACCATATATTTT
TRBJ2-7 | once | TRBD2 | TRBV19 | CASRKGLESSYEQYF | TGTGCCAGTAGGAAGGGACTAGAAAGCTCCTACGAGCAGTACTTC
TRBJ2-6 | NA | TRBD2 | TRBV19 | CASSPGGYGANVLTF | TGTGCCAGTAGCCCCGGGGGGTATGGGGCCAACGTCCTGACTTTC
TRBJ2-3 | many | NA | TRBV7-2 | CASSFKTSPGDTQYF | TGTGCCAGCAGCTTCAAGACGAGCCCAGGGGATACGCAGTATTTT
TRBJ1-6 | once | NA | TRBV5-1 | CASAPGGGGNLGSPLHF | TGCGCCAGCGCCCCGGGCGGGGGGGGAAACCTTGGTTCACCCCTCCACTTT
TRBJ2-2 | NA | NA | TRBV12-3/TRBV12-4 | CASSFAETGELFF | TGTGCCAGCAGTTTCGCGGAGACCGGGGAGCTGTTTTTT
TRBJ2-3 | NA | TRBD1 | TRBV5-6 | CASSLAFGRGQTDTQYF | TGTGCCAGCAGCTTGGCCTTTGGCAGGGGGCAGACAGATACGCAGTATTTT
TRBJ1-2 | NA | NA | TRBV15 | CATSRSGNYYGYTF | TGTGCCACCAGCAGATCAGGGAACTACTATGGCTACACCTTC
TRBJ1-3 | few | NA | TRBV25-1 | CAAQGTFSGNTIYF | TGTGCAGCGCAGGGGACATTCTCTGGAAACACCATATATTTT
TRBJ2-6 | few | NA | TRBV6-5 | CASSSTGRANVLTF | TGTGCCAGCAGTTCTACAGGGAGAGCCAACGTCCTGACTTTC
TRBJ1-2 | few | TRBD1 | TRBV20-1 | CSAVNAGTGGYGYTF | TGCAGTGCTGTAAACGCCGGGACAGGGGGCTATGGCTACACCTTC
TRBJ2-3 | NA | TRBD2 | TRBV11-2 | CASSLGLAGVFADTQYF | TGTGCCAGCAGCCTCGGACTAGCGGGAGTTTTCGCAGATACGCAGTATTTT
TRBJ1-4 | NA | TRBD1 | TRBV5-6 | CASSLRAGTGPEKLFF | TGTGCCAGCAGCTTGCGAGCCGGGACAGGACCCGAAAAACTGTTTTTT
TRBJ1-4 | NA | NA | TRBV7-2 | CASSPRGGKLFF | TGTGCCAGCAGCCCGAGGGGTGGAAAACTGTTTTTT
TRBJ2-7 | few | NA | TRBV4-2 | CASMEAEGGVEQYF | TGTGCCAGCATGGAGGCGGAGGGGGGTGTGGAGCAGTACTTC
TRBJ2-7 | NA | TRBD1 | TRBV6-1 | CASSEKATGTGGYEQYF | TGTGCCAGCAGTGAAAAGGCTACCGGGACAGGGGGCTACGAGCAGTACTTC
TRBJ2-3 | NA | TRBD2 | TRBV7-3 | CASSLPRGSGNTDTQYF | TGTGCCAGCAGCCTACCCCGGGGTAGCGGGAACACAGATACGCAGTATTTT
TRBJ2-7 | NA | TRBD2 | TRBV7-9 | CASSLVGGGFEQYF | TGTGCCAGCAGCTTAGTTGGGGGGGGATTCGAGCAGTACTTC
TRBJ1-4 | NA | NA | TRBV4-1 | CASSPQGPSSEKLFF | TGCGCCAGCAGCCCACAGGGCCCTTCCTCTGAAAAACTGTTTTTT
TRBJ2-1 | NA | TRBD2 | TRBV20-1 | CSAPPIAGQFF | TGCAGTGCGCCGCCGATAGCGGGCCAGTTCTTC
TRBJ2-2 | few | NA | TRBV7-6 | CASSLDQAHTGELFF | TGTGCCAGCAGCTTAGACCAGGCACACACCGGGGAGCTGTTTTTT
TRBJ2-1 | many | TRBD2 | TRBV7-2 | CASSSNRAGGTVDEQFF | TGTGCCAGCAGCTCGAACCGAGCGGGGGGAACTGTCGATGAGCAGTTCTTC
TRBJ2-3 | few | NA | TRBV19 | CASKEGPNTDTQYF | TGTGCCAGTAAGGAAGGGCCGAATACAGATACGCAGTATTTT
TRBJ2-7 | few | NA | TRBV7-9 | CASSPKGGPYEQYF | TGTGCCAGCAGCCCGAAGGGAGGCCCCTACGAGCAGTACTTC